This record concerns one T cell receptor (beta chain) sequence. The specificity of this receptor is unknown. One end of the junction varies from germline; a read error may be responsible. This sample was taken from a study of tumor-infiltrating lymphocytes in primary liver carcinoma (dated by TCRdb to the late 2010s). Concerning the study at large: Of the five patients, three men and two women aged 30 to 69 years, four had hepatocellular carcinoma and one had combined HCC and intrahepatic cholangiocarcinoma. Each sample produced roughly 3.65 to 7.5 million productive TCRbeta reads, and read depth showed no significant difference between tissue types. The five patients had tumors staged T1-T3 N0M0, with maximum diameters ranging from roughly 4.2 to 11 cm. TCRbeta repertoire sequencing, expression microarrays and whole-exome sequencing were combined in the study across five regions of each liver tumor, with adjacent normal tissue and blood also included. The roughly 25 tumor region samples were profiled with Agilent mRNA microarrays so that TCRbeta repertoire diversity could be related to the local molecular phenotype. Repertoires from technical replicates were highly reproducible, with mean shared-clone rates approximately 0.92 and correlation coefficients above 0.95. A total of roughly 35 specimens from 5 patients went through TCRbeta repertoire sequencing, namely 25 tumor regions, 5 adjacent noncancerous liver tissues and 5 peripheral blood samples.

The CDR3 sequence holds 17 residues, the cysteine and phenylalanine included. Solely the CDR3 DNA is kept, with 51 bases framed from the first base. CDR1 SGHVS and CDR2 FQNEAQ were looked up in the germline V gene. Total RNA and DNA were co-extracted without cell sorting from around 20-30 mg of bulk tissue using the AllPrep DNA/RNA mini kit. Between late 2015 and March 2016, five patients in China with histopathologically diagnosed primary liver carcinoma had surgical resection. At the time of sampling, the patients had chronic HBV infection and had not received any treatment. Each tumor was sampled at five spatially separated regions: the tumor centre plus the superior, inferior, left-lateral and right-lateral poles. More than 90% viable tumor cells were found by histology in every tumor sample. Fresh tumor and adjacent tissue pieces were bisected, with one half stored in RNAlater at -80 degrees C and the other half sent for histology.

What the research found in general, with its limitations: Bulk unsorted samples precluded comparing CD4+ and CD8+ T cell repertoires. Compared with blood, tumors had a significantly larger share of the repertoire taken up by the top 250 clones (p = 0.039). With just four to six patients in the study, the authors point out that the findings should be validated in a larger study. Repertoire overlap was found to be higher between tumor regions (mean roughly 35%) than between tumor-adjacent (around 17%) or tumor-blood (around 14%) pairs, consistent with antigen-driven expansion. Just about 8-25% of top clones turned up in all five regions of a tumor, which suggests spatial heterogeneity among tumor-infiltrating T cells. Because sequencing covered only the TCR beta chain and unpaired alpha chains were not captured, true repertoire diversity is likely underestimated.

A constant-region primer and ProtoScript II reverse transcriptase were used to reverse-transcribe TCRbeta-specific cDNA from approximately 500 ng total RNA. Three nested multiplex PCR rounds, following a slightly modified ARM-PCR procedure, were used to build the TCRbeta libraries. Each of the first two PCR rounds ran for 9 to 10 cycles using multiplex TRBV1-TRBV30 forward primers together with a Cbeta reverse primer. Sample barcodes and Illumina adapters were added in a final 25-cycle PCR with Deep VentR polymerase. Amplicons of 200-500 bp were gel-purified with a QIAquick gel extraction kit before sequencing. TCRbeta amplicons were sequenced on an Illumina HiSeq 2500 with 250-bp paired-end reads. In the original analysis: Reads were quality-trimmed with Trimmomatic v0.33, and paired reads were merged with FLASH v1.2.11 to recover full CDR3 sequences. V, D and J germline segments were assigned to the rearranged TCRbeta sequences using MiGEC v1.2.1b. VDJtools v1.0.0 computed clonotype statistics and Shannon-Wiener diversity indices. Except for diversity analysis, only the 250 most abundant clonotypes of each sample were used in subsequent analyses to reduce sampling bias. TCRdb ran its own pipeline on the public reads, namely fastp trimming at Q25 and MiXCR clone calling, and kept in-frame beta chains. For every CDR3 protein sequence, its rows merge into one entry that carries the most common genes and DNA. The V and J calls come from TCRdb's annotation, not from the publication. This sample gives roughly 45,000 distinct CDR3 sequences in total; 65% to 80% of them show up just once. Of the sample, 25% to 30% falls within the top ten clones.

The sequence derives from a man aged 40-49 years with primary liver carcinoma and hepatitis B virus infection. Here the chain combines TRBV7-8 and TRBJ2-2, and 7 junction bases match TRBD2. Source material: liver tumor tissue from sampling region 5. The sample's cell subset or site, from its label and the paper: tumor region T5, tumor centre. CDR3 loop: CASSSLASGGRDGELFF. The sequenced DNA: TGTGCCAGCAGCTCCCTTGCCAGTGGAGGGAGGGACGGGGAGCTGTTCTTT.